Reported below is one T cell receptor beta chain. The data originate from a study of cytomegalovirus exposure and HLA in healthy donors. The PCR had 60 Vbeta and 13 Jbeta primers. TCRdb's table, derived via immunoSEQ multiplex PCR, lists solely in-frame clones and lacks some. The sample includes 100,000 or so clones, nearly 15% of them seen just once. The receptor's source is a female donor in good health and CMV-seronegative. Sequenced material: PBMCs.

CDR3 sequence reads: CASSVRTGGLGDTQYF. Here the CDR3 DNA reads TGTGCCAGCAGCGTACGGACAGGGGGTCTAGGGGATACGCAGTATTTT. V is TRBV9 and J is TRBJ2-3; 10 nucleotides align to TRBD1. V lost 1 base and J lost 6; bases outside the gene matches: 8. The germline V gene has CDR1 SGDLS and CDR2 YYNGEE. The CDR3 consists of 16 residues.